The present TCR beta chain was sequenced within a study of shared clonotypes between healthy human individuals. Whole-study context: Each donor had three CD4 naive, three CD4 memory, two CD8 naive and one CD8 memory plate. Regarding the study as a whole: Non-shared clonotypes had lower generation probabilities than those shared by all four donors. As a rule, naive subsets had a larger estimated richness than memory subsets.

Trimming shortened V by 2 bases and J by 7 bases, and 9 bases separated the two germline ends. Per germline, CDR1 KGHSH and CDR2 LQKENI. The CDR3 extends over 12 amino acids. As concerns this clone: Its antigen is undetermined. Other nucleotide sequences from this sample produce the same CDR3.

Some clones are missing from TCRdb's copy, which holds only in-frame ones; the method was immunoSEQ multiplex PCR. The sample carries 2 million or so clones, roughly 94% recorded once. Adult Caucasians living in Nashville, Tennessee made up all of the donors. The V gene is TRBV18, the J gene TRBJ2-7, with D maybe TRBD1 (6 bases). The receptor's source is a man aged 18 to 30 in good health. Sequencing was carried out using naive CD4+ T cells sorted from blood. Subset: CD45RA+ positively selected. CDR3 sequence: CASSPTGLEQYF. The DNA for the CDR3 is TGTGCCAGCTCACCAACAGGGTTAGAGCAGTACTTC.